The clone carrying this T cell receptor (beta chain) occurred many times. It was RNA transcripts that yielded the amplified TCR beta CDR3 regions. First-round RT-PCR with HTBI primers amplified the TCR CDR3 region. MiXCR was run by TCRdb on the multiplex PCR reads, yielding one entry per CDR3 protein. The sample lists 600,000 to 750,000 distinct CDR3 sequences, roughly 17% occurring once. V shed 1 base and J shed 2 bases, with 9 bases lying between them. The CDR3 is 14 amino acids. Germline values: CDR1 SGHAT, CDR2 FQNNGV. This entry comes from a study of T cells in Graves' hyperthyroidism and ophthalmopathy. Lactation, pregnancy, other autoimmune disease or uncontrolled infection led to exclusion of patients.

This receptor was taken from a man between 45 and 60 years old with Graves' hyperthyroidism. Sequencing was done on a sample of blood. The rearrangement links TRBV11-2 to TRBJ2-7; D ambiguous. The DNA for the CDR3 is TGTGCCAGCAGCTTAGGTGTCGGCACCTACGAGCAGTACTTC. It is translated as CASSLGVGTYEQYF.